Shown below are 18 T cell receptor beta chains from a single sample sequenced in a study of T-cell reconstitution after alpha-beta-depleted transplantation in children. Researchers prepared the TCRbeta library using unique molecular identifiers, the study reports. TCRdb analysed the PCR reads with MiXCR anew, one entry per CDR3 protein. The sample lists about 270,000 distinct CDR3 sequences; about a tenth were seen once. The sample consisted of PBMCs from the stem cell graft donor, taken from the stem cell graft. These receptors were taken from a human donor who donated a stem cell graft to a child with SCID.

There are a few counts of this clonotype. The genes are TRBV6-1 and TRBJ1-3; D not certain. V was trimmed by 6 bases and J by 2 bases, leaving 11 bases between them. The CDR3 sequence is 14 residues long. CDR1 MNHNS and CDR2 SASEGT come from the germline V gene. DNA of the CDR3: TGTGCCAGCAGGCCAGACATGGCTGGAAACACCATATATTTT. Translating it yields CASRPDMAGNTIYF.

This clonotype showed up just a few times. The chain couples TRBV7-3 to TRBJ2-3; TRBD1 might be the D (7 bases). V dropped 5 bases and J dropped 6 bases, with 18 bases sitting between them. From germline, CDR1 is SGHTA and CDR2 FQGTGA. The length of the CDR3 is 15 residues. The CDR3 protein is CASSLKLTGRDTQYF. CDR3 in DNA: TGTGCCAGCAGCCTAAAACTGACAGGGAGGGATACGCAGTATTTT.

CDR3 in DNA: TGTGCCAGCAGCGGCGTCCTCCAAGAGACCCAGTACTTC. Its translation is CASSGVLQETQYF. The chain is built from TRBV5-6 and TRBJ2-5; no definite D call. Germline CDR1 SGHDT, CDR2 YYEEEE. V lost 4 bases and J 1 base, leaving 8 bases between the germline ends. The CDR3 extends over 13 amino acids. Variable domain in full (rest from reference TRBV5-6 and TRBJ2-5): DAGVTQSPTHLIKTRGQQVTLRCSPKSGHDTVSWYQQALGQGPQFIFQYYEEEERQRGNFPDRFSGHQFPNYSSELNVNALLLGDSALYLCASSGVLQETQYFGPGTRLLVL.

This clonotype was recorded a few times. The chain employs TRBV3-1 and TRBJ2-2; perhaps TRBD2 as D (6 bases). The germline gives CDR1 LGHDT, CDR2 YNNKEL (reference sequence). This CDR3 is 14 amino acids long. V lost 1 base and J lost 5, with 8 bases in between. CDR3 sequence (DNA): TGTGCCAGCAGCCAAGGCCGGGGGACCGGGGAGCTGTTTTTT. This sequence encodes CASSQGRGTGELFF.

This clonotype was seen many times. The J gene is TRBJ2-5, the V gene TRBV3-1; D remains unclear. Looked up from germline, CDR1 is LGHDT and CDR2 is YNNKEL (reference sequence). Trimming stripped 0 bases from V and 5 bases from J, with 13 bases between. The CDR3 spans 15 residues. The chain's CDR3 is CASSQDGRLGETQYF. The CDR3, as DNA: TGTGCCAGCAGCCAAGACGGGCGGCTCGGGGAGACCCAGTACTTC.

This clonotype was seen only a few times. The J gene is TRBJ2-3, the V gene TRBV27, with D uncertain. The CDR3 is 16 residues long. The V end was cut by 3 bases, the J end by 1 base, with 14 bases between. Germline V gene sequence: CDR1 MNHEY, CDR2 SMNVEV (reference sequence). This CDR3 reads CASSFLIQTGTDTQYF. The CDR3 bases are TGTGCCAGCAGTTTCTTAATCCAGACCGGCACAGATACGCAGTATTTT.

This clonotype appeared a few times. CDR3 coding DNA: TGTGCCAGCAGTTACCGGACAGGGCGCACTGAAGCTTTCTTT. This encodes CASSYRTGRTEAFF. The rearrangement joins TRBV6-5 to TRBJ1-1; 8 bases align to TRBD1. V trimming: 2 bases; J trimming: 4 bases; junction bases outside the gene matches: 3. CDR3 length equals 14 residues. Germline V gene sequence: CDR1 MNHEY, CDR2 SVGAGI.

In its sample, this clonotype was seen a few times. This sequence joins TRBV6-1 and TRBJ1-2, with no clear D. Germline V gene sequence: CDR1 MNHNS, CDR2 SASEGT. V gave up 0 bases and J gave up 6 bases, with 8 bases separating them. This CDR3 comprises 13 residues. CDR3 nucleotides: TGTGCCAGCAGTGAAGCGCCGAGGGATGGCTACACCTTC. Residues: CASSEAPRDGYTF.

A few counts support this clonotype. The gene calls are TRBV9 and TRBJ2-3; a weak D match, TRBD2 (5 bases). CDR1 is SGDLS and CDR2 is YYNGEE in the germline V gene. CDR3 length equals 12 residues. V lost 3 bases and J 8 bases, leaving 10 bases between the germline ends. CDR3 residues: CASSAEVGTQYF. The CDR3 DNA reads TGTGCCAGCAGCGCGGAGGTGGGTACGCAGTATTTT.

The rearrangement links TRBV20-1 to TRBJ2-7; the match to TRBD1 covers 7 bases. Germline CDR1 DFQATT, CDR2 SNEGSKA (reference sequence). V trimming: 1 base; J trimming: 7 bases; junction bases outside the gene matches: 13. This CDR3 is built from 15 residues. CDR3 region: CSARGSGTAIPEQYF. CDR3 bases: TGCAGTGCTAGAGGATCCGGGACAGCCATACCGGAGCAGTACTTC.

CDR3: CSAHLGEGVTEAFF. The DNA of the CDR3 is TGCAGTGCTCATTTAGGGGAGGGCGTAACTGAAGCTTTCTTT. This rearrangement joins TRBV20-1 to TRBJ1-1, with a weak D call TRBD1 (5 bases). CDR1 is DFQATT, CDR2 SNEGSKA, per germline (reference sequence). The CDR3 sequence is 14 residues long. Trimming cost V 5 bases and J 5 bases, with 18 bases left between them.

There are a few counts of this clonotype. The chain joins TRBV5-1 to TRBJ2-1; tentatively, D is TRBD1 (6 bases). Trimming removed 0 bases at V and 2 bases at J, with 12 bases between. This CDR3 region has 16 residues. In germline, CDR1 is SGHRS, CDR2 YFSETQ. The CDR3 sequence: CASSLASQGTYNEQFF. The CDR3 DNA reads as TGCGCCAGCAGCTTGGCGTCTCAGGGGACCTACAATGAGCAGTTCTTC. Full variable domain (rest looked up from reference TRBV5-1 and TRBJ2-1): KAGVTQTPRYLIKTRGQQVTLSCSPISGHRSVSWYQQTPGQGLQFLFEYFSETQRNKGNFPGRFSGRQFSNSRSEMNVSTLELGDSALYLCASSLASQGTYNEQFFGPGTRLTVL.

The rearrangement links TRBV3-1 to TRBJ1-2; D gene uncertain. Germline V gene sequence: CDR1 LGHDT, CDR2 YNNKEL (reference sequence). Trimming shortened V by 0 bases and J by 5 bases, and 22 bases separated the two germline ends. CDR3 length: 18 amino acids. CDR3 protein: CASSQDPRLVQANYGYTF. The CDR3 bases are TGTGCCAGCAGCCAAGATCCTCGTCTGGTCCAGGCGAATTATGGCTACACCTTC.

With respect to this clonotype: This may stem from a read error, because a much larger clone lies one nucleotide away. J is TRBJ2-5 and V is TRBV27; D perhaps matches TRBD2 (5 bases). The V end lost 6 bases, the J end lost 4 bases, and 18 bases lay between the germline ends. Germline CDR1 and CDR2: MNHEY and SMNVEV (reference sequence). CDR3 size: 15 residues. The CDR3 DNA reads TGTGCCAGCAGGGCGACATTATGGCGGGTAGAGACCCAGTACTTC. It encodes CASRATLWRVETQYF.

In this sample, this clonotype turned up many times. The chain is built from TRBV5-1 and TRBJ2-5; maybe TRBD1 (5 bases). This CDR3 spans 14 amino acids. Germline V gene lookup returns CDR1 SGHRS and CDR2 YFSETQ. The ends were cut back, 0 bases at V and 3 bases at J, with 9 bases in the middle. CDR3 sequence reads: CASSLEGREETQYF. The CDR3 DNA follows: TGCGCCAGCAGCTTGGAGGGCAGGGAAGAGACCCAGTACTTC.

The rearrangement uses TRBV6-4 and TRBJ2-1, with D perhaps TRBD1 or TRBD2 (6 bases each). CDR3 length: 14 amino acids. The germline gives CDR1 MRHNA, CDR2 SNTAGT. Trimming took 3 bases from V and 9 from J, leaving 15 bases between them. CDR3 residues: CASSDTGAGGEQFF. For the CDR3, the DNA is TGTGCCAGCAGTGATACGGGGGCGGGTGGTGAGCAGTTCTTC.

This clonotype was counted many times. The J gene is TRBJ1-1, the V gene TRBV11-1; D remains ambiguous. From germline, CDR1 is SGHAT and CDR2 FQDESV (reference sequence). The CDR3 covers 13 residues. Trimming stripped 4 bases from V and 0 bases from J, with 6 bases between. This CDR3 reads CASSYEMNTEAFF. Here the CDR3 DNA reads TGTGCCAGCAGCTACGAAATGAACACTGAAGCTTTCTTT. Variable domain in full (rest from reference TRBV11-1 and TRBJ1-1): EAEVAQSPRYKITEKSQAVAFWCDPISGHATLYWYRQILGQGPELLVQFQDESVVDDSQLPKDRFSAERLKGVDSTLKIQPAELGDSAMYLCASSYEMNTEAFFGQGTRLTVV.

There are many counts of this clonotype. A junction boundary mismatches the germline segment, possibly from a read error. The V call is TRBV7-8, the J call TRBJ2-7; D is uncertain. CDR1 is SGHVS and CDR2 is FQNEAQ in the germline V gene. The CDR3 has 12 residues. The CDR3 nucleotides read TGTGCCAGCAGTTTAGTTAGATACGAGCAGTACTTC. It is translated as CASSLVRYEQYF.